These 14 T cell receptor beta chains were sequenced from one sample in a study of blood T cell repertoires in COVID-19. TCRdb's copy holds only in-frame clones and misses some; the assay was immunoSEQ multiplex PCR. There are 200,000 to 250,000 clones in the sample; roughly 88% occur only once, and roughly 3.7% lies in the top ten. The sample consisted of PBMCs or T cells enriched from blood (not recorded which). The receptors shown here come from a woman aged 25 to 39 who had been exposed to COVID-19.

The chain couples TRBV30 to TRBJ2-5; D is undetermined. This CDR3 spans 15 amino acids. V gave up 0 bases and J gave up 1 base, with 12 bases separating them. The V gene's germline CDR1 is GTSNPN and CDR2 SVGIG (reference sequence). The CDR3, as DNA: TGTGCCTGGAGTGTAGGTTCCGGGTTCCAAGAGACCCAGTACTTC. Translated, it gives CAWSVGSGFQETQYF. The complete variable domain, with remaining parts taken from reference TRBV30 and TRBJ2-5, reads SQTIHQWPATLVQPVGSPLSLECTVEGTSNPNLYWYRQAAGRGLQLLFYSVGIGQISSEVPQNLSASRPQDRQFILSSKKLLLSDSGFYLCAWSVGSGFQETQYFGPGTRLLVL.

The V call is TRBV7-9, the J call TRBJ2-1; TRBD2 matches at 9 bases. CDR3 length: 16 residues. Unmatched junction bases numbered 7, after V lost 0 bases and J lost 7 bases. Germline V gene data show CDR1 as SEHNR and CDR2 as FQNEAQ (reference sequence). The CDR3 coding sequence is TGTGCCAGCAGCTTAGCGGCGGGAGGGGTGGGTAATGAGCAGTTCTTC. It yields the protein CASSLAAGGVGNEQFF.

V is TRBV2 and J is TRBJ2-1; 9 bases are a match to TRBD2. The CDR3 runs to 16 residues. Germline V gene lookup returns CDR1 SNHLY and CDR2 FYNNEI. Germline trimming cut 6 bases from V and 9 bases from J; bases unmatched to any gene: 15. The CDR3 spells CASRAGTSPRVGEQFF. The CDR3 coding sequence is TGTGCCAGCAGGGCAGGGACTAGCCCGAGGGTGGGTGAGCAGTTCTTC.

The chain has TRBV2 and TRBJ2-5; 8 positions agree with TRBD2. V dropped 3 bases and J dropped 5; count of bases not matched to a gene: 8. CDR1 and CDR2 (germline): SNHLY, FYNNEI. The CDR3 runs 15 residues. DNA for the CDR3: TGTGCCAGCAGTGAGGAGGGGTCGGGAGGGGAGACCCAGTACTTC. Translating gives CASSEEGSGGETQYF.

This rearrangement joins TRBV6-5 to TRBJ2-7; TRBD1 agrees at 7 bases. The length of the CDR3 is 14 residues. From germline, CDR1 is MNHEY and CDR2 SVGAGI. The junction had 5 bases not matched to a gene; V was cut back by 6 bases and J by 0 bases. Here the CDR3 DNA reads TGTGCCAGCAGACCCTGGGACAGCTCCTACGAGCAGTACTTC. Translated: CASRPWDSSYEQYF.

This chain uses TRBV2 with TRBJ1-2; 10 bases match TRBD1. Germline CDR1 SNHLY, CDR2 FYNNEI. CDR3 length: 13 amino acids. The junction had 2 bases not matched to a gene; V was cut back by 6 bases and J by 4 bases. This chain's CDR3 is CASRDRGSYGYTF. The CDR3 DNA reads as TGTGCCAGCAGGGACAGGGGGAGCTATGGCTACACCTTC.

The V gene is TRBV11-2, the J gene TRBJ1-2; D is undetermined. Deletions cut 2 bases from V and 1 base from J, with 8 bases between. The germline V gene encodes CDR1 SGHAT and CDR2 FQNNGV. The CDR3 consists of 14 residues. The CDR3 sequence: CASSLNRFNYGYTF. The CDR3, as DNA: TGTGCCAGCAGCTTAAATCGGTTTAACTATGGCTACACCTTC.

The V and J genes are TRBV28 and TRBJ2-3, with a weak D call TRBD2 (6 bases). Germline V gene sequence: CDR1 MDHEN, CDR2 SYDVKM. The CDR3 is made up of 15 amino acids. Trimming stripped 8 bases from V and 3 bases from J, with 18 bases between. CDR3 nucleotide sequence: TGTGCCAGCCATAGTGCCACGGAGGGGACAGATACGCAGTATTTT. Amino acid sequence: CASHSATEGTDTQYF.

V usage is TRBV7-2 and J usage is TRBJ2-3, with TRBD2 identical over 14 bases. The CDR3 is 17 residues long. The trim removed 1 base at V and 4 bases at J, leaving 4 bases unmatched. Germline CDR1 reads SGHTA; CDR2 reads FQGNSA. CDR3 protein: CASSLVGTSGSPDTQYF. The CDR3 nucleotides read TGTGCCAGCAGCTTAGTAGGGACTAGCGGGAGCCCAGATACGCAGTATTTT.

The chain couples TRBV18 to TRBJ1-4; a possible D gene is TRBD1 (6 bases). The germline gives CDR1 KGHSH, CDR2 LQKENI. The CDR3 spans 14 residues. Trimming cost V 5 bases and J 8 bases, with 15 bases left between them. The CDR3 DNA reads TGTGCCAGCTCATTTACGGACAGAGGCGAAAAACTGTTTTTT. Residues: CASSFTDRGEKLFF.

The J gene is TRBJ1-2, the V gene TRBV7-2, with D possibly TRBD1 on 5 matching bases. The CDR3 consists of 15 residues. CDR1 and CDR2 (germline): SGHTA, FQGNSA. Trimming took 5 bases from V and 4 from J, leaving 17 bases between them. In DNA form, the CDR3 reads TGTGCCAGCAGCCTGGTAATGGGGGGTGGCTATGGCTACACCTTC. Translated: CASSLVMGGGYGYTF.

J is TRBJ1-2 and V is TRBV19; TRBD1 aligns across 8 bases. V shed 7 bases, J shed 4 bases, and the junction held 11 bases outside the gene matches. Germline V lookup: CDR1 LNHDA, CDR2 SQIVND (reference sequence). CDR3 length equals 15 residues. The CDR3 here is CASNPGGRARYGYTF. In nucleotides, the CDR3 is TGTGCCAGTAACCCAGGGGGCAGGGCCCGCTATGGCTACACCTTC.

The chain has TRBV20-1 and TRBJ1-5, with a tentative D call TRBD1 (5 bases). V dropped 3 bases and J dropped 2 bases, with 17 bases sitting between them. Germline loops: CDR1 DFQATT, CDR2 SNEGSKA (reference sequence). This CDR3 comprises 16 residues. The CDR3 coding sequence is TGCAGTGCTAGTAAGGGAGGAGGGACGGGCAATCAGCCCCAGCATTTT. Protein product: CSASKGGGTGNQPQHF.

As to this clone: The sample holds other DNA sequences that translate to the same CDR3. The gene calls are TRBV2 and TRBJ2-7, with D perhaps TRBD2 (5 bases). The CDR3 length is 11 residues. V lost 6 bases, J lost 3 bases, and 6 bases lay in between. Per the germline V gene, CDR1 is SNHLY and CDR2 is FYNNEI. CDR3 nucleotide sequence: TGTGCCAGCAGGAGGGACTACGAGCAGTACTTC. This gives the protein CASRRDYEQYF.